The 11 T cell receptor beta chains below were found in one sample sequenced in a study of T cell repertoires and HLA-DP antigens. The antigens of these receptors remain unknown. TCRdb's table, derived via immunoSEQ multiplex PCR, lists solely in-frame clones and lacks some. This sample carries around 100,000 clones, nearly 95% of them seen once, and the ten largest clones take roughly 0.3%. The sample consisted of CD4+ T cells from PBMCs. Receptors originate from a woman aged 18-35 years in good health and CMV-seronegative.

With respect to this clone: At one end, the junction sequence differs from germline, possibly due to a read error. The V gene is TRBV28, the J gene TRBJ2-1, with a possible D match to TRBD2 (6 bases). From germline, CDR1 is MDHEN and CDR2 SYDVKM. The CDR3 has 14 amino acids. The CDR3 DNA reads as TGTGCCAGCAGTCTGGGGGGAGGCTACAGTGAGCAGTTCTTC. It is translated as CASSLGGGYSEQFF.

The genes are TRBV6-1 and TRBJ2-1; 10 nucleotides match TRBD2. Per the germline V gene, CDR1 is MNHNS and CDR2 is SASEGT. This CDR3 is 15 amino acids long. The junction had 6 bases not matched to a gene; V was cut back by 6 bases and J by 4 bases. CDR3 in amino acids: CASSLGTSVYNEQFF. CDR3 nucleotide sequence: TGTGCCAGCAGCCTCGGGACTAGCGTGTACAATGAGCAGTTCTTC.

The V and J genes are TRBV7-3 and TRBJ1-5; no clear D. This CDR3 contains 13 residues. Trimming took 2 bases from V and 0 from J, leaving 2 bases between them. In germline, CDR1 is SGHTA, CDR2 FQGTGA. As DNA, the CDR3 is TGTGCCAGCAGCTTAGATAGCAATCAGCCCCAGCATTTT. Translated: CASSLDSNQPQHF.

This clone was recorded only once. The V gene is TRBV9, the J gene TRBJ2-7; D call uncertain. The V gene's germline CDR1 is SGDLS and CDR2 YYNGEE. This CDR3 region has 16 residues. Deletions cut 0 bases from V and 4 bases from J, with 17 bases between. CDR3 coding DNA: TGTGCCAGCAGCGTAGATACTGTAGGCCGCCAATACGAGCAGTACTTC. This translates into CASSVDTVGRQYEQYF.

This chain uses TRBV6-1 with TRBJ2-1; no firm D call. In germline, CDR1 is MNHNS, CDR2 SASEGT. The CDR3 covers 13 residues. The V and J ends lost 3 bases and 8 bases respectively, with 11 bases between them. The CDR3 DNA is TGTGCCAGCAGTGATGAGATTTTCCATGAGCAGTTCTTC. It translates to CASSDEIFHEQFF.

As for this clone: Within the sample, other DNA sequences also encode this same CDR3. The chain couples TRBV6-1 to TRBJ1-3; D unclear. The CDR3 length is 14 residues. V dropped 1 base and J dropped 2 bases, with 6 bases sitting between them. The germline V gene has CDR1 MNHNS and CDR2 SASEGT. CDR3 region: CASSEVGTGNTIYF. CDR3 DNA: TGTGCCAGCAGTGAAGTGGGTACTGGAAACACCATATATTTT.

The J gene is TRBJ2-7, the V gene TRBV11-2, with 8 bases aligning to TRBD2. This CDR3 has 15 amino acids. Losses at the gene ends were 5 bases for V and 2 bases for J; bases not matched to a gene: 8. CDR1 is SGHAT, CDR2 FQNNGV, per germline. The CDR3 DNA is TGTGCCAGCAGCCCCACCAGCGGGAGTCCCTACGAGCAGTACTTC. Encoded protein: CASSPTSGSPYEQYF.

This chain links TRBV2 with TRBJ1-5; the D gene is possibly TRBD1 (6 bases). Germline V lookup: CDR1 SNHLY, CDR2 FYNNEI. Trimming cost V 10 bases and J 4 bases, with 14 bases left between them. This CDR3 is built from 13 residues. DNA for the CDR3: TGTGCCACCTACCGGGACAAAAATCAGCCCCAGCATTTT. This gives the protein CATYRDKNQPQHF.

J is TRBJ2-7 and V is TRBV29-1; 10 positions match TRBD2. This CDR3 is 16 amino acids long. V lost 5 bases to trimming and J lost 0 bases; unmatched junction nucleotides: 10. Germline values: CDR1 SQVTM, CDR2 ANQGSEA. For the CDR3, the DNA is TGCAGCGTTTCCGGACTAGCGGAACTCTCCTCCTACGAGCAGTACTTC. This translates into CSVSGLAELSSYEQYF.

The chain recombines TRBV28 with TRBJ2-2, with D unclear. This CDR3 spans 11 amino acids. V was cut by 7 bases and J by 6 bases, with 6 bases left in between. The germline V gene encodes CDR1 MDHEN and CDR2 SYDVKM. The CDR3 sequence is CASMGAGELFF. CDR3 DNA sequence: TGTGCCAGCATGGGTGCCGGGGAGCTGTTTTTT.

The chain has TRBV7-2 and TRBJ2-5; 10 nucleotides agree with TRBD2. Germline CDR1 SGHTA, CDR2 FQGNSA. Trimming at V came to 5 bases and at J to 1 base, leaving 7 bases not matched to a gene. The CDR3 loop spans 16 amino acids. The CDR3 nucleotides are TGTGCCAGCAGCCGCGGTGAGCGGGGGGGCCAAGAGACCCAGTACTTC. Its protein is CASSRGERGGQETQYF.